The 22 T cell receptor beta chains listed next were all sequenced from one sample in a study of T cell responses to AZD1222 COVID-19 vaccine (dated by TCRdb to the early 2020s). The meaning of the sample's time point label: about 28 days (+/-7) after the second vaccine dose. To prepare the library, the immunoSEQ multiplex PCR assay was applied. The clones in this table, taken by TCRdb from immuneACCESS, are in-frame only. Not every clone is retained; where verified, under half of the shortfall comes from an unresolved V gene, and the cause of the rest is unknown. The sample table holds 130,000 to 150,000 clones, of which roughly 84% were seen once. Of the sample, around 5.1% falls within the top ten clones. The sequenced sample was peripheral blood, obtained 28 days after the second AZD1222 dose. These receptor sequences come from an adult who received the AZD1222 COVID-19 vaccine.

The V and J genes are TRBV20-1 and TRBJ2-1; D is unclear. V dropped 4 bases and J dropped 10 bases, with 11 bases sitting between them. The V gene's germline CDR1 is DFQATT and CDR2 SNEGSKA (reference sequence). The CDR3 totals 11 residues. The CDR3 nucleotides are TGCAGTGCTATCCCGGCAACCGAGCAGTTCTTC. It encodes CSAIPATEQFF.

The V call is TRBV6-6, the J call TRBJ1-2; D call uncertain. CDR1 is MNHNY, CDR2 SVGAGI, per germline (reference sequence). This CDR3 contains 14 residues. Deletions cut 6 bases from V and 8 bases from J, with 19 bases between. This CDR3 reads CASSPRQPAGGYTF. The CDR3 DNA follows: TGTGCCAGCAGCCCCCGGCAGCCTGCAGGAGGCTACACCTTC.

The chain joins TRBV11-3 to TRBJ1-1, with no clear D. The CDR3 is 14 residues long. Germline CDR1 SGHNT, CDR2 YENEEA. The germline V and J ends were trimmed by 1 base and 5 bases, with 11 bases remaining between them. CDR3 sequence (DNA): TGTGCCAGCAGCTTAGGCCCGCTCGGGACTGAAGCTTTCTTT. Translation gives CASSLGPLGTEAFF.

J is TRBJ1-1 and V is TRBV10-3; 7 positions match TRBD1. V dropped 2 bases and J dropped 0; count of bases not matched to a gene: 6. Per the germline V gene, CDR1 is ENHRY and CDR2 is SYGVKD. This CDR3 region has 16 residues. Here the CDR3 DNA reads TGTGCCATCAGTGAGAGGGTAGGGGGCATGAACACTGAAGCTTTCTTT. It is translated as CAISERVGGMNTEAFF.

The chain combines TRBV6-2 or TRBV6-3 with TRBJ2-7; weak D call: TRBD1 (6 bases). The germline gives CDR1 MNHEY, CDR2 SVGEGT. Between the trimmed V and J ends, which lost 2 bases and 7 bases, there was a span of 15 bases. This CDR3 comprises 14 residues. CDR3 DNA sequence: TGTGCCAGCAGTTACACCGACAGGAGTATGGAGCAGTACTTC. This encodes CASSYTDRSMEQYF.

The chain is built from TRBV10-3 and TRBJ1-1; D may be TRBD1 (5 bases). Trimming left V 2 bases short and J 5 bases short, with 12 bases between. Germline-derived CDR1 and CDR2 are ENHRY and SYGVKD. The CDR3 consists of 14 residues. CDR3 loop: CAISESQGKTEAFF. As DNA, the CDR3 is TGTGCCATCAGTGAGAGCCAGGGAAAGACTGAAGCTTTCTTT.

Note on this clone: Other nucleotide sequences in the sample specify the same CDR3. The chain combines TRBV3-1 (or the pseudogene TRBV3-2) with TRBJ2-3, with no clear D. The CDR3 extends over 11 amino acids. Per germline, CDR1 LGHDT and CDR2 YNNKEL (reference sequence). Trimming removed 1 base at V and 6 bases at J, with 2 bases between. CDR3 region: CASSQVDTQYF. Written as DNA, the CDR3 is TGTGCCAGCAGCCAAGTTGATACGCAGTATTTT.

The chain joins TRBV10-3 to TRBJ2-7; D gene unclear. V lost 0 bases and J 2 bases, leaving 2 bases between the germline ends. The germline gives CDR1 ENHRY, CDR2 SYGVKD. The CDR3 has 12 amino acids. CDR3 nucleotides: TGTGCCATCAGTGAGTCAACCTACGAGCAGTACTTC. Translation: CAISESTYEQYF.

The CDR3, as DNA: TGTGCCAGCAGCCAAGGACTAGCGGGAGGGAGCTACGAGCAGTACTTC. Translating it yields CASSQGLAGGSYEQYF. The chain carries TRBV4-2 and TRBJ2-7, with 14 bases fitting TRBD2. J lost 3 bases, V lost 1 base, and 2 bases had no gene match. CDR1 and CDR2 (germline): LGHNA, YNFKEQ. The CDR3 extends over 16 amino acids.

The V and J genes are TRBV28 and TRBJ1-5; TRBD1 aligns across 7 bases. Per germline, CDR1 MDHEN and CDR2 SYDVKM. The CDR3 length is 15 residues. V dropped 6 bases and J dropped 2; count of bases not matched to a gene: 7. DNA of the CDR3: TGTGCCAGCAGCCGGGGACAGCCGGGCAATCAGCCCCAGCATTTT. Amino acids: CASSRGQPGNQPQHF.

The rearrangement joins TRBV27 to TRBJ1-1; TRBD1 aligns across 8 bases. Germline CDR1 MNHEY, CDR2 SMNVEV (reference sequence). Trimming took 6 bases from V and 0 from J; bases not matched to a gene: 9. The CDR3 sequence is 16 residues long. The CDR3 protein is CASRSGTGDMNTEAFF. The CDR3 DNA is TGTGCCAGCAGATCCGGGACAGGAGATATGAACACTGAAGCTTTCTTT.

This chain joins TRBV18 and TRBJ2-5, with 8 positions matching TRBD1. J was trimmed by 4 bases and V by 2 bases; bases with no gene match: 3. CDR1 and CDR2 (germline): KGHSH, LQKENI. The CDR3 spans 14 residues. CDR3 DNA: TGTGCCAGCTCACCAATTGACAGGGGAGAGACCCAGTACTTC. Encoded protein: CASSPIDRGETQYF.

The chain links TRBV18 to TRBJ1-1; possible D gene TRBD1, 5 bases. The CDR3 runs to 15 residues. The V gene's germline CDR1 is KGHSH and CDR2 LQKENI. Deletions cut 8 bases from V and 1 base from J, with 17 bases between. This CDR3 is CASEGRGGANTEAFF. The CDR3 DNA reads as TGTGCCAGCGAGGGGCGCGGCGGGGCGAACACTGAAGCTTTCTTT.

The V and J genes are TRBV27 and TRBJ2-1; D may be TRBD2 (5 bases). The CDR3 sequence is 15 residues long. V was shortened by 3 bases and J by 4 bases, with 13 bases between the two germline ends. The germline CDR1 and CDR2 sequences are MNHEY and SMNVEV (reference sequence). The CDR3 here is CASSFPGTPYNEQFF. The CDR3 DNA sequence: TGTGCCAGCAGTTTCCCGGGAACTCCTTACAATGAGCAGTTCTTC.

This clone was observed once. The CDR3 loop is CASSLVGTKGRNIQYF. CDR3 coding DNA: TGTGCCAGCAGCTTAGTAGGGACAAAGGGAAGAAACATTCAGTACTTC. The rearrangement links TRBV13 to TRBJ2-4; TRBD1 might be the D (6 bases). This CDR3 comprises 16 residues. Germline CDR1 is PRHDT and CDR2 is FYEKMQ (reference sequence). Trimming removed 1 base at V and 6 bases at J, with 16 bases between.

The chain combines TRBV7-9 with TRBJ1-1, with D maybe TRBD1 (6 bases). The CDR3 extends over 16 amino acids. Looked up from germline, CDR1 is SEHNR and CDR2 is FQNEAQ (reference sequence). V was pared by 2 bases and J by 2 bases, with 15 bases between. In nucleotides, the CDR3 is TGTGCCAGCAGCTTACCCTGGGACACCTTAAACACTGAAGCTTTCTTT. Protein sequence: CASSLPWDTLNTEAFF.

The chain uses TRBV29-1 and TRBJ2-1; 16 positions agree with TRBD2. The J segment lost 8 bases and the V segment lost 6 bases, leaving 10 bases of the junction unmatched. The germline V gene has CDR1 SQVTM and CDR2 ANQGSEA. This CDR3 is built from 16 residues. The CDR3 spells CSVAGTSGGAWDEQFF. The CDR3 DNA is TGCAGCGTGGCCGGGACTAGCGGGGGGGCCTGGGATGAGCAGTTCTTC.

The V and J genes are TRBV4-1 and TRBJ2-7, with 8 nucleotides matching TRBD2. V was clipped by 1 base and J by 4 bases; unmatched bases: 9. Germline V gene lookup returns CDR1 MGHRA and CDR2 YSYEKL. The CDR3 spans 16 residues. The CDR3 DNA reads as TGCGCCAGCAGCCAAGGCCAGGGACTAGGAGGGTACGAGCAGTACTTC. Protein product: CASSQGQGLGGYEQYF.

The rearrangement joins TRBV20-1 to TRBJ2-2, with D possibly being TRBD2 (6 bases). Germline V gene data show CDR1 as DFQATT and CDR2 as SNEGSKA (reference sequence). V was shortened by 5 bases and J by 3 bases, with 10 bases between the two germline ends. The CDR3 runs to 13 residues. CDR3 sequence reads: CSARGGYTGELFF. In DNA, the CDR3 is TGCAGTGCTCGTGGGGGGTACACCGGGGAGCTGTTTTTT.

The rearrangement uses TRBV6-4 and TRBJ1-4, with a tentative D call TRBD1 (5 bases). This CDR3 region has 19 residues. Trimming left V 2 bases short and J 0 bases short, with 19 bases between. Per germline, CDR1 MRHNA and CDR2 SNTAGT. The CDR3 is CASSDRGAPRLATNEKLFF. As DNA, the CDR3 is TGTGCCAGCAGTGACCGAGGGGCTCCCCGTCTTGCAACTAATGAAAAACTGTTTTTT.

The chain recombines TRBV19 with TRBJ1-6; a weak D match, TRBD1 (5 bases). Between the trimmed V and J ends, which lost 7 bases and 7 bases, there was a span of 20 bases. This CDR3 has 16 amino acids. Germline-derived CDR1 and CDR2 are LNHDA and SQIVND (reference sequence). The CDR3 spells CASTTLLGTWNSPLHF. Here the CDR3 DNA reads TGTGCCAGTACCACATTACTAGGGACTTGGAATTCACCCCTCCACTTT.

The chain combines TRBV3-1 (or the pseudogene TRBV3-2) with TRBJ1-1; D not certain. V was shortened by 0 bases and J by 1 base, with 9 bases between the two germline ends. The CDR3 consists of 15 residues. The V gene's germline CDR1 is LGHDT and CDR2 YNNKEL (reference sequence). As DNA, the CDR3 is TGTGCCAGCAGCCAAGATATGAACAGGAACACTGAAGCTTTCTTT. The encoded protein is CASSQDMNRNTEAFF.